This T cell receptor (beta chain) originates from a study of cytotoxic CD8 clonotypes in ibrutinib-treated CLL. In the study overall: The taking of response samples occurred after a median around 11 months of treatment, with a range of 6 to 36.

Measured with immunoSEQ multiplex PCR; TCRdb has only the in-frame clones, and not every one. Here the sample spans 200,000 to 250,000 clones, approximately 79% being singletons. This CDR3 has 12 residues. V shed 5 bases and J 3 bases; nucleotides not matched to a gene: 1. Germline assignment: CDR1 MNHEY and CDR2 SVGAGI. Study results and caveats: Having risen at ibrutinib response, clonality had fallen back toward baseline by progression. Baseline clonality was higher than in age-matched healthy donors and moved in step with circulating CD8+ T-cell counts.

Comment on this clone: Its antigen is not known. Just one base apart from a much larger clone, this may be a read error.

V and J are TRBV6-5 and TRBJ2-7, with 7 bases aligning to TRBD1. The TCR sequence derives from a human donor with chronic lymphocytic leukemia. Source: PBMCs, taken after 12 months of ibrutinib treatment. The CDR3 DNA sequence: TGTGCCAGCAGTGGGGACAGCTACGAGCAGTACTTC. It codes for CASSGDSYEQYF.